This TCR beta chain was captured by sequencing in a study of T cell repertoires in cytomegalovirus infection. Across the study: Matching HLA type, along with CMV infection, was indicated by public TCR beta signatures.

With respect to this clonotype: Its matching antigen is unknown.

Study-wide points: It was HLA-C-restricted CMV-specific TCR beta clonotypes that dominated the response ex vivo.

Germline values: CDR1 MNHEY, CDR2 SVGAGI. This CDR3 region has 14 residues. The V end lost 6 bases, the J end lost 4 bases, and 15 bases lay between the germline ends. TCRdb re-called the reads with MiXCR, one entry per CDR3 protein. The sample has about 220,000 distinct CDR3 sequences, about 38% seen once; the top ten hold over 45%. This clonotype was sampled from a human donor in good health (CMV status not recorded). Some clones in this sample may be carry-over from other donors' samples. The material was CD8+ T cells from cultured PBMCs, obtained from culture after CMV antigen stimulation. V and J are TRBV6-5 and TRBJ2-5; D may be TRBD1 (6 bases). The CDR3 is CASSYDRMGETQYF. The DNA for the CDR3 is TGTGCCAGCAGCTACGACAGGATGGGAGAGACCCAGTACTTC.